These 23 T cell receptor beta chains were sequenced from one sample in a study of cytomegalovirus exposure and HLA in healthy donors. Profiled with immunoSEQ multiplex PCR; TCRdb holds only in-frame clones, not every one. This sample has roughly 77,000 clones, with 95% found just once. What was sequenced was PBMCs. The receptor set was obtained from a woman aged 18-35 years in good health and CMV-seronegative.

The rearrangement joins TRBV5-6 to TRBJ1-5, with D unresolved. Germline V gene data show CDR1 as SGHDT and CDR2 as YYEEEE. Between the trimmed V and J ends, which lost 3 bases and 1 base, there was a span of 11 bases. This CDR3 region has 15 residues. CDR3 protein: CASSSGWSSNQPQHF. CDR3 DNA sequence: TGTGCCAGCAGCTCCGGGTGGTCCAGCAATCAGCCCCAGCATTTT. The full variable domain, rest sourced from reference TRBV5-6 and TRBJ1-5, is DAGVTQSPTHLIKTRGQQVTLRCSPKSGHDTVSWYQQALGQGPQFIFQYYEEEERQRGNFPDRFSGHQFPNYSSELNVNALLLGDSALYLCASSSGWSSNQPQHFGDGTRLSIL.

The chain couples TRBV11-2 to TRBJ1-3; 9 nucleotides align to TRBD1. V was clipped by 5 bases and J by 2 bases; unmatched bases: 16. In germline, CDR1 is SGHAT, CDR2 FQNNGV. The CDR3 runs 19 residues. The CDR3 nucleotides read TGTGCCAGCAGCGTCGCCGGGACAGGGAAGCTAGGCGCTGGAAACACCATATATTTT. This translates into CASSVAGTGKLGAGNTIYF.

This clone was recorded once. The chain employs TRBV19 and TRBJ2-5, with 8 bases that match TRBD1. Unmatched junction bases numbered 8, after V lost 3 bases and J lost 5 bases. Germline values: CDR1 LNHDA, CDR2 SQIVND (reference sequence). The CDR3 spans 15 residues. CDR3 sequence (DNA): TGTGCCAGTAGTATTTCGACAGGGGTCGGGGAGACCCAGTACTTC. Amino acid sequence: CASSISTGVGETQYF.

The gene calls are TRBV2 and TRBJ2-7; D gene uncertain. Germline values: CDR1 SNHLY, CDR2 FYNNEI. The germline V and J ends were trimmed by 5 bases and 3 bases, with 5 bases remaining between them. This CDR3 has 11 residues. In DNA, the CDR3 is TGTGCCAGCAGTCCCCTCTACGAGCAGTACTTC. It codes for CASSPLYEQYF.

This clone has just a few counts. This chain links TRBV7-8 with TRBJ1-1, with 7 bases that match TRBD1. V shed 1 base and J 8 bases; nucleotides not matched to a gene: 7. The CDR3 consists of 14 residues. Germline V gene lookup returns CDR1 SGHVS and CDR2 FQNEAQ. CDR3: CASSLDRQGFEAFF. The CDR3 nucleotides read TGTGCCAGCAGCTTAGATAGACAGGGCTTCGAAGCTTTCTTT.

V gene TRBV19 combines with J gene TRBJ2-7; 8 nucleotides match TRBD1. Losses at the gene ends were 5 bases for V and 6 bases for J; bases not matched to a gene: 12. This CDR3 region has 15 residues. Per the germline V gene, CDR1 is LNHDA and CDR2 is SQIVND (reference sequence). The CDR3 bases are TGTGCCAGTAGTTCACCGGGACAGGCTCCCTCCGAGCAGTACTTC. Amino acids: CASSSPGQAPSEQYF.

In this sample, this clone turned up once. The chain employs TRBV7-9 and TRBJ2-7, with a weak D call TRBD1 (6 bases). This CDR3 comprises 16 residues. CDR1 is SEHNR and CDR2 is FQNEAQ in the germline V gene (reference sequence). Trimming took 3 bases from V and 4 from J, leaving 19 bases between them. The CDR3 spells CASSFFIQGIGYEQYF. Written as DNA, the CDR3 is TGTGCCAGCAGCTTCTTTATACAGGGAATCGGGTACGAGCAGTACTTC.

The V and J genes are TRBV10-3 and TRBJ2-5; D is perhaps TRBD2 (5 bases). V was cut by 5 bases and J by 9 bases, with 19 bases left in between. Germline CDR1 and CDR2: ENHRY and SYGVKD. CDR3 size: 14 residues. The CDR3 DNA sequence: TGTGCCATCAGTCCGGACGGGGTCTCATGGTCCCAGTACTTC. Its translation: CAISPDGVSWSQYF.

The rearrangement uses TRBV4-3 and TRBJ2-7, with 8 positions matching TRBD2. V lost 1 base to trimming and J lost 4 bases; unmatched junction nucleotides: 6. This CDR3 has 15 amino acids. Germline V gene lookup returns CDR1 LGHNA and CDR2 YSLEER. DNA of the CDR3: TGCGCCAGCAGCCAAGGGACTAGCCAGGGGTACGAGCAGTACTTC. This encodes CASSQGTSQGYEQYF.

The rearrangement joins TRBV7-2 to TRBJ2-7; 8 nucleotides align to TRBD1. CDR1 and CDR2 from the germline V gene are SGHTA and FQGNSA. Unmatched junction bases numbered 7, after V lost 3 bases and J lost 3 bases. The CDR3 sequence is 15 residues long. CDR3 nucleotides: TGTGCCAGCAGCTTTCGACAGGGGACAAACTACGAGCAGTACTTC. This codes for CASSFRQGTNYEQYF.

The CDR3 loop is CASSQGQGGEKLFF. The CDR3 DNA follows: TGTGCCAGCAGCCAGGGACAGGGAGGCGAAAAACTGTTTTTT. V and J are TRBV7-7 and TRBJ1-4, with TRBD1 matching over 9 bases. V lost 5 bases to trimming and J lost 8 bases; unmatched junction nucleotides: 6. The CDR3 sequence is 14 residues long. Germline V gives CDR1 SSHAT, CDR2 FNYEAQ (reference sequence).

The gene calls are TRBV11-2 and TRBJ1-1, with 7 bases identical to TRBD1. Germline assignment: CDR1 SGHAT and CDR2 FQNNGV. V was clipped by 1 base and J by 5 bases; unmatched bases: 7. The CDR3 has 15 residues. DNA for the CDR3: TGTGCCAGCAGCTTAGCCCCAGGGGGTGGGACTGAAGCTTTCTTT. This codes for CASSLAPGGGTEAFF.

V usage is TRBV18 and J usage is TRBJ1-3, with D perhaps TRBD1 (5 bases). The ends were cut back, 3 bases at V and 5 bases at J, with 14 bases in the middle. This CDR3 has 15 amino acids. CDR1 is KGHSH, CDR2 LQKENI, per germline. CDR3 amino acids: CASSPPETARNTIYF. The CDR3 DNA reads TGTGCCAGCTCACCGCCGGAGACAGCACGAAACACCATATATTTT.

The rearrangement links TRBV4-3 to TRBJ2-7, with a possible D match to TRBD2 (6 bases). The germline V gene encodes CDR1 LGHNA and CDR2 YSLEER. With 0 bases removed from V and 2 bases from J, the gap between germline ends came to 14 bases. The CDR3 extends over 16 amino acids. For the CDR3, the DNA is TGCGCCAGCAGCCAAGAAATGCGGGGACCCCCCTACGAGCAGTACTTC. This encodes CASSQEMRGPPYEQYF.

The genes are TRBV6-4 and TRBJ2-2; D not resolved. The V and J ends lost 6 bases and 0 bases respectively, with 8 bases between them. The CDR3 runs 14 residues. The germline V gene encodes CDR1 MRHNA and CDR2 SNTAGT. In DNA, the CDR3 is TGTGCCAGCAGCCCAATTTCGAACACCGGGGAGCTGTTTTTT. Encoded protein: CASSPISNTGELFF.

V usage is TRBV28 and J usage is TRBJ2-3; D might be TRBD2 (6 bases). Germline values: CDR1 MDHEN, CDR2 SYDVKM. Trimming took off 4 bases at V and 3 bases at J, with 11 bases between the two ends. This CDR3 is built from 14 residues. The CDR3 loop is CASSWGGTTDTQYF. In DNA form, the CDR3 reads TGTGCCAGCAGTTGGGGCGGGACTACAGATACGCAGTATTTT.

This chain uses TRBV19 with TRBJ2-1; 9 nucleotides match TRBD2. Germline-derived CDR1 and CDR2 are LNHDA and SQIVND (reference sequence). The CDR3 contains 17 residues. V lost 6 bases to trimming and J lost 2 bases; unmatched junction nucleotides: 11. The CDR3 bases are TGTGCCAGTAGCAAGGGGCTAGCGGGGACGGCCTACAATGAGCAGTTCTTC. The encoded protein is CASSKGLAGTAYNEQFF.

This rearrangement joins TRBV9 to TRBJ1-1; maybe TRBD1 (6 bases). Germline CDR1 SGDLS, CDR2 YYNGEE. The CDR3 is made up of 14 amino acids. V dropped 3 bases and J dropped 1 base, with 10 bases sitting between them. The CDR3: CASSAGHGNTEAFF. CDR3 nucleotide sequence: TGTGCCAGCAGCGCGGGACACGGGAACACTGAAGCTTTCTTT.

The CDR3 sequence is CASSEGQGSNYQPQHF. In nucleotides, the CDR3 is TGTGCCAGCAGTGAAGGACAGGGGAGCAATTATCAGCCCCAGCATTTT. V and J are TRBV2 and TRBJ1-5; 8 nucleotides agree with TRBD1. The germline V gene encodes CDR1 SNHLY and CDR2 FYNNEI. CDR3 length: 16 amino acids. V lost 1 base to trimming and J lost 5 bases; unmatched junction nucleotides: 7.

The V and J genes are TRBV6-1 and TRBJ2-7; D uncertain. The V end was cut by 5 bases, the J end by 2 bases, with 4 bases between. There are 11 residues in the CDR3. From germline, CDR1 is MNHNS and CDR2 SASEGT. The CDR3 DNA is TGTGCCAGCAGTTCCGCCTACGAGCAGTACTTC. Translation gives CASSSAYEQYF.

CDR3 residues: CASSSRTGETQYF. The CDR3 nucleotides read TGTGCCAGCAGCTCCAGGACAGGGGAGACCCAGTACTTC. The rearrangement joins TRBV7-9 to TRBJ2-5; 8 nucleotides match TRBD1. Germline loops: CDR1 SEHNR, CDR2 FQNEAQ (reference sequence). This CDR3 region has 13 residues. The V segment lost 4 bases and the J segment 5 bases; nucleotides outside the gene matches: 3.

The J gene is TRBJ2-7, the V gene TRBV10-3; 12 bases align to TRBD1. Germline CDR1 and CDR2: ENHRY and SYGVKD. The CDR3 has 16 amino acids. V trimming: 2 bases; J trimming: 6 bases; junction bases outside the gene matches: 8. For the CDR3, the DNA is TGTGCCATCAGTGAGCCCGGGACAGGGGGCGCCCCCGAGCAGTACTTC. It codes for CAISEPGTGGAPEQYF.

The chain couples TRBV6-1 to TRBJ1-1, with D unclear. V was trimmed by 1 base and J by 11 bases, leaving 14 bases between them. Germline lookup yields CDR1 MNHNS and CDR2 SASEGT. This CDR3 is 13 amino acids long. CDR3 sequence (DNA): TGTGCCAGCAGTGAAGGGACGGAGGAGCGGGCTTTCTTT. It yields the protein CASSEGTEERAFF.